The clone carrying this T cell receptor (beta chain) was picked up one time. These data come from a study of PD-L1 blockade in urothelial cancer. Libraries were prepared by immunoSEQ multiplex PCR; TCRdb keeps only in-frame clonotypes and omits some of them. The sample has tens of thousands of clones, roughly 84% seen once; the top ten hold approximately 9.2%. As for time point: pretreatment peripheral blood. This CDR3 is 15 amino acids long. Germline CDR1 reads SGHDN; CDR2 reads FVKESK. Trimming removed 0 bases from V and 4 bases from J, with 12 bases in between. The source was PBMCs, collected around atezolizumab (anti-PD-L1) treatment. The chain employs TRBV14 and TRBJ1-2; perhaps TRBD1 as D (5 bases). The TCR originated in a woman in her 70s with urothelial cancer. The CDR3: CASSQESSRVYGYTF. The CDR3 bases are TGTGCCAGCAGCCAAGAGTCCAGCAGGGTCTATGGCTACACCTTC.